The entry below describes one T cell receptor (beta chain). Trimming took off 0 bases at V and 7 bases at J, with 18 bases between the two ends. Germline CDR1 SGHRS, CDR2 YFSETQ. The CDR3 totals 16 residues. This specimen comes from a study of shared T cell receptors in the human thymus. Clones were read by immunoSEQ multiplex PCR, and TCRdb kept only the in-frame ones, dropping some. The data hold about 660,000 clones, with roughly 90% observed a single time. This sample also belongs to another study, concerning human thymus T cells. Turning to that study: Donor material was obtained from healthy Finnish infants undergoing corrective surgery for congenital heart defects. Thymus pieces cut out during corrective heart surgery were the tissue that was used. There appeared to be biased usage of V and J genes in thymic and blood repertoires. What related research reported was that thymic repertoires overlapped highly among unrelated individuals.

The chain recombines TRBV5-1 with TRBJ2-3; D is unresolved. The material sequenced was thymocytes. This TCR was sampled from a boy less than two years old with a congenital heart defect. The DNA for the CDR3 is TGCGCCAGCAGCTTGGATGCGCCCGAGGTGGCAAATACGCAGTATTTT. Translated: CASSLDAPEVANTQYF. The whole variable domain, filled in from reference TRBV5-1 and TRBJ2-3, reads KAGVTQTPRYLIKTRGQQVTLSCSPISGHRSVSWYQQTPGQGLQFLFEYFSETQRNKGNFPGRFSGRQFSNSRSEMNVSTLELGDSALYLCASSLDAPEVANTQYFGPGTRLTVL.